The 10 T cell receptor beta chains listed next were all sequenced from one sample in a study of shared clonotypes between healthy human individuals (dated by TCRdb to about 2020). Library preparation was by the immunoSEQ multiplex PCR assay. TCRdb carries this immuneACCESS record with in-frame sequences only. Its versions omit some clonotypes, under half of them owing to an unresolved V gene in the studies checked, with the rest unexplained. The sample records about 520,000 clones, approximately 82% of which are singletons. The ten largest clones take up about 12% of the sample. The sequencing sample was made of PBMCs. These receptor sequences come from a woman aged 40 to 49 in good health. Some clones in this sample may be carry-over from other donors' samples.

As DNA, the CDR3 is TGCGCCAGCAGCGACTGGCAAAGCACCGGGGAGCTGTTTTTT. It yields the protein CASSDWQSTGELFF. The rearrangement joins TRBV10-2 to TRBJ2-2, with no clear D. The germline V gene encodes CDR1 WSHSY and CDR2 SAAADI. The CDR3 is 14 amino acids. V was clipped by 6 bases and J by 4 bases, with 12 bases between them.

The chain carries TRBV9 and TRBJ2-5; TRBD2 is a possible D gene (5 bases). The V and J ends lost 3 bases and 4 bases respectively, with 10 bases between them. Germline-derived CDR1 and CDR2 are SGDLS and YYNGEE. The length of the CDR3 is 13 residues. CDR3 DNA sequence: TGTGCCAGCAGCGCGACTATTCCAGAGACCCAGTACTTC. This translates into CASSATIPETQYF.

This clone was picked up one time. The chain uses TRBV2 and TRBJ2-5; a possible D gene is TRBD1 (6 bases). CDR3 length: 13 amino acids. Germline loops: CDR1 SNHLY, CDR2 FYNNEI. Trimming took off 6 bases at V and 2 bases at J, with 10 bases between the two ends. The CDR3 nucleotides are TGTGCCAGCAGAAGGACAGAGCAAGAGACCCAGTACTTC. Amino acids: CASRRTEQETQYF.

The rearrangement links TRBV7-9 to TRBJ2-3; unclear D gene. Trimming shortened V by 1 base and J by 0 bases, and 8 bases separated the two germline ends. Germline CDR1 SEHNR, CDR2 FQNEAQ (reference sequence). The CDR3 has 15 amino acids. The DNA for the CDR3 is TGTGCCAGCAGCTTAGGGATGTTGAGCACAGATACGCAGTATTTT. This translates into CASSLGMLSTDTQYF.

This clone was detected many times. This sequence joins TRBV2 and TRBJ2-7; 7 bases are shared with TRBD2. The CDR3 consists of 15 residues. The ends lost 4 bases at V and 4 bases at J; junction bases unmatched: 10. Germline V lookup: CDR1 SNHLY, CDR2 FYNNEI. CDR3 nucleotide sequence: TGTGCCAGCAGTGTGTTGGGGGGGAAGTGGTACGAGCAGTACTTC. Residues: CASSVLGGKWYEQYF.

The chain couples TRBV25-1 to TRBJ1-1; D may be TRBD1 (6 bases). From germline, CDR1 is MGHDK and CDR2 SYGVNS. The CDR3 contains 15 residues. Trimming left V 4 bases short and J 1 base short, with 13 bases between. CDR3 DNA sequence: TGTGCCAGCAGTGCTCGGACGGACAGGAACACTGAAGCTTTCTTT. Protein: CASSARTDRNTEAFF.

This chain uses TRBV28 with TRBJ1-2; 9 nucleotides match TRBD1. Germline V gene sequence: CDR1 MDHEN, CDR2 SYDVKM. J was trimmed by 0 bases and V by 5 bases; bases with no gene match: 13. The CDR3 is 18 residues long. The CDR3, as DNA: TGTGCCAGCAGTACATCCCCGGGACAGGGCGCCTCTAACTATGGCTACACCTTC. Its protein is CASSTSPGQGASNYGYTF.

The gene calls are TRBV18 and TRBJ1-4, with TRBD1 identical over 7 bases. The germline V gene has CDR1 KGHSH and CDR2 LQKENI. CDR3 length equals 16 residues. V was clipped by 1 base and J by 2 bases; unmatched bases: 4. The CDR3 nucleotides are TGTGCCAGCTCACCACAGGGGGCGCGTACTAATGAAAAACTGTTTTTT. Protein sequence: CASSPQGARTNEKLFF.

The chain links TRBV5-1 to TRBJ2-5; TRBD2 aligns across 13 bases. With 2 bases clipped from V and 5 bases from J, the junction kept 3 bases outside the gene matches. The CDR3 runs 15 residues. CDR1 and CDR2 (germline): SGHRS, YFSETQ. Here the CDR3 DNA reads TGCGCCAGCAGCTTTCCGGGACTAGCGGGGGAGACCCAGTACTTC. It codes for CASSFPGLAGETQYF.

V and J are TRBV7-9 and TRBJ2-3; possible D gene TRBD1, 6 bases. Germline-derived CDR1 and CDR2 are SEHNR and FQNEAQ (reference sequence). V was pared by 5 bases and J by 2 bases, with 14 bases between. This CDR3 is 15 amino acids long. The CDR3 nucleotides are TGTGCCAGCAGCCCCGGACAGAGCTTCACAGATACGCAGTATTTT. It specifies CASSPGQSFTDTQYF.